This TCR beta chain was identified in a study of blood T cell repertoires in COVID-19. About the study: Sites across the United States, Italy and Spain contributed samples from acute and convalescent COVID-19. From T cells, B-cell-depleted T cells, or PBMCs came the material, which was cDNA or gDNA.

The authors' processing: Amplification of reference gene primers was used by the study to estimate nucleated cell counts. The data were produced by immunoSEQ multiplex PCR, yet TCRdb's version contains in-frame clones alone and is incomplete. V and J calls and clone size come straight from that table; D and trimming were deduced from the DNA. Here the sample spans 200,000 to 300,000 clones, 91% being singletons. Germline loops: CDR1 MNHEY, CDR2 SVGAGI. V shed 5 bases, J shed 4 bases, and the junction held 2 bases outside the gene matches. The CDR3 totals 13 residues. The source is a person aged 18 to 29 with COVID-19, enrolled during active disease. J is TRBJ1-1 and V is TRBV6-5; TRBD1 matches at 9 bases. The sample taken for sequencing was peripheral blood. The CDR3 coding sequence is TGTGCCAGCAGTCGGACAGGGGCCACTGAAGCTTTCTTT. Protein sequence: CASSRTGATEAFF.